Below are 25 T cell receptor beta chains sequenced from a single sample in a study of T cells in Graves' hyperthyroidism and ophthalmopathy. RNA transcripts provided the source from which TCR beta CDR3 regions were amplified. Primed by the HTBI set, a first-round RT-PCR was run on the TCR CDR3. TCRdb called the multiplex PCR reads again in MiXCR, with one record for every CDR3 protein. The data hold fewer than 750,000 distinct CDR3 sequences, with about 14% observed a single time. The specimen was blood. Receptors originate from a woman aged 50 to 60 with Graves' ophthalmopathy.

The CDR3: CASSLGRDLTTYEQYF. The DNA of the CDR3 is TGTGCCAGCAGCTTAGGGCGGGATCTTACCACCTACGAGCAGTACTTC. The chain uses TRBV13 and TRBJ2-7, with D perhaps matching TRBD2 (6 bases). Germline V gene lookup returns CDR1 PRHDT and CDR2 FYEKMQ (reference sequence). The length of the CDR3 is 16 residues. V was cut by 0 bases and J by 2 bases, with 14 bases left in between.

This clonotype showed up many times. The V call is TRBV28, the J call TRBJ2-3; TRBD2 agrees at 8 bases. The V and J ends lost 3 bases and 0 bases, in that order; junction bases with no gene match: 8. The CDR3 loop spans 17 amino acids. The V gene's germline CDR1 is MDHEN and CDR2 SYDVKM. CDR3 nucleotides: TGTGCCAGCAGTTTCGAGCGGGAGCTCAAGAGCACAGATACGCAGTATTTT. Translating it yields CASSFERELKSTDTQYF.

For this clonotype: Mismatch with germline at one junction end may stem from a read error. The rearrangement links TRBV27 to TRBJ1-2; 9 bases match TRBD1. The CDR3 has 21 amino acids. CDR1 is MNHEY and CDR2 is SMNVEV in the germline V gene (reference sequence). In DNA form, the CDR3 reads TGTGCCAGCAGTGTATCGGGACAGGGAGTAAGTCTCCCCGCAGATACATATGGCTACACCTTC. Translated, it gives CASSVSGQGVSLPADTYGYTF.

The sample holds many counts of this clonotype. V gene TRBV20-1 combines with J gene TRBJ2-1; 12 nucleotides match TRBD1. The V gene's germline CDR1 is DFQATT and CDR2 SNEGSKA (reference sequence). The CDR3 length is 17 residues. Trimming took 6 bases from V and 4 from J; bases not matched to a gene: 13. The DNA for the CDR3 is TGCAGTGCCGGGACAGGGGGCTTCGAAGGCACGTACAATGAGCAGTTCTTC. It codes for CSAGTGGFEGTYNEQFF.

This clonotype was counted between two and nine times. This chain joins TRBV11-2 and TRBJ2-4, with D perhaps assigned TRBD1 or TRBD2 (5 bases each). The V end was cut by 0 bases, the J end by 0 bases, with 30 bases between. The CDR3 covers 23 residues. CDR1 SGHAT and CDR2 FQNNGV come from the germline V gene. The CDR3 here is CASSLEPLTRDRKNKLAKNIQYF. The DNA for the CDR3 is TGTGCCAGCAGCTTAGAACCGTTGACTCGGGACCGTAAAAACAAACTAGCCAAAAACATTCAGTACTTC.

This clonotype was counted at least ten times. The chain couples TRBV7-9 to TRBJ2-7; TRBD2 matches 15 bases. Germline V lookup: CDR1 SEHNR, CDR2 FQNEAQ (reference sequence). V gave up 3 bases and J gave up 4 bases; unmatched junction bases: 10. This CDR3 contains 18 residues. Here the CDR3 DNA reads TGTGCCAGCAGCTTTACGGCCGGGACTAGCGGGAGGTTGTACGAGCAGTACTTC. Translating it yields CASSFTAGTSGRLYEQYF. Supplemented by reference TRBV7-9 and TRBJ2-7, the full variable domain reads DTGVSQNPRHKITKRGQNVTFRCDPISEHNRLYWYRQTLGQGPEFLTYFQNEAQLEKSRLLSDRFSAERPKGSFSTLEIQRTEQGDSAMYLCASSFTAGTSGRLYEQYFGPGTRLTVT.

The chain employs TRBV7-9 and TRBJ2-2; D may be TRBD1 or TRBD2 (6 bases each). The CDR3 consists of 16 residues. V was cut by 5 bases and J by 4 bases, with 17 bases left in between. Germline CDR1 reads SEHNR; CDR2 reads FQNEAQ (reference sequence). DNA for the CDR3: TGTGCCAGCAGCCTACCGGGCGGGACACCCACCGGGGAGCTGTTTTTT. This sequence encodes CASSLPGGTPTGELFF.

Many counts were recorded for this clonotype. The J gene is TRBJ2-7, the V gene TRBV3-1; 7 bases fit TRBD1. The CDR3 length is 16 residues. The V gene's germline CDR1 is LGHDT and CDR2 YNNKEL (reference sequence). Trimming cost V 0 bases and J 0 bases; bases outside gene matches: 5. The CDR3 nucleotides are TGTGCCAGCAGCCAAGATTACCGGGACAGCTCCTACGAGCAGTACTTC. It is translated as CASSQDYRDSSYEQYF.

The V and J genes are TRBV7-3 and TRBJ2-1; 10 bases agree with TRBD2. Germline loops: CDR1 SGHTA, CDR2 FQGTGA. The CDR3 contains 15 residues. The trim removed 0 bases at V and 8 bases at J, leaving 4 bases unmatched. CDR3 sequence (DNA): TGTGCCAGCAGCTTAACGTCTAGCGGGAGCTATGAGCAGTTCTTC. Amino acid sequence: CASSLTSSGSYEQFF.

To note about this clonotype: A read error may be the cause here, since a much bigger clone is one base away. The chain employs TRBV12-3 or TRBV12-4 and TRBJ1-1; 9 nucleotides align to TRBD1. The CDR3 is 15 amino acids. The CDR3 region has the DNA TGTGCCAGCAGAAGACAGGGGGGCATGAGGACTGAAGCTTCCTTT. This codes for CASRRQGGMRTEASF.

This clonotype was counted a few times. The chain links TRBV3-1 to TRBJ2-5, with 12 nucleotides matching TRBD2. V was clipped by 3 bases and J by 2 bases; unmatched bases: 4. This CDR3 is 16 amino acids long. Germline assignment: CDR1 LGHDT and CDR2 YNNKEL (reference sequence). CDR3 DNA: TGTGCCAGCAGCCAGCGACTAGCGGGAGTTCAAGAGACCCAGTACTTC. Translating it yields CASSQRLAGVQETQYF.

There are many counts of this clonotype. The CDR3 coding sequence is TGCGCCAGCAGCCCGTCCCCCAGGGGTGGCGGGTCCTACAATGAGCAGTTCTTC. It yields the protein CASSPSPRGGGSYNEQFF. The V gene is TRBV5-1, the J gene TRBJ2-1, with TRBD1 as a possible D gene (6 bases). CDR3 size: 18 residues. Trimming took off 4 bases at V and 1 base at J, with 21 bases between the two ends. CDR1 is SGHRS and CDR2 is YFSETQ in the germline V gene. Using reference TRBV5-1 and TRBJ2-1 for the parts outside the CDR3, the full variable domain is KAGVTQTPRYLIKTRGQQVTLSCSPISGHRSVSWYQQTPGQGLQFLFEYFSETQRNKGNFPGRFSGRQFSNSRSEMNVSTLELGDSALYLCASSPSPRGGGSYNEQFFGPGTRLTVL.

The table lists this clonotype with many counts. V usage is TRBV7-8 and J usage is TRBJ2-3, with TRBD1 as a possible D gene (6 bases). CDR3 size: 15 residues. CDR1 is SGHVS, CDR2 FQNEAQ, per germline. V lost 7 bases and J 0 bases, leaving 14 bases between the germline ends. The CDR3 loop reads CASILQGSSTDTQYF. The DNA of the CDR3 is TGTGCCAGCATCCTACAGGGCTCTAGCACAGATACGCAGTATTTT.

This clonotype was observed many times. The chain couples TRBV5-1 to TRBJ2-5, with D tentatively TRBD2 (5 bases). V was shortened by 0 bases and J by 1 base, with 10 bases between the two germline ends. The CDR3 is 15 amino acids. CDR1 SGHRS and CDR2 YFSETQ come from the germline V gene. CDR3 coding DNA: TGCGCCAGCAGCTTGGTGCCAGGAGGCCAAGAGACCCAGTACTTC. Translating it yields CASSLVPGGQETQYF.

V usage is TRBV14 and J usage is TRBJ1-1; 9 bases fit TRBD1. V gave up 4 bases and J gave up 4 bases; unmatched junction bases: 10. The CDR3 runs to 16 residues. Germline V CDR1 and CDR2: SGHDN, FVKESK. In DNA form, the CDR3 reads TGTGCCAGCAGCCTACTACAGGGGGCGTTGACCACTGAAGCTTTCTTT. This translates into CASSLLQGALTTEAFF.

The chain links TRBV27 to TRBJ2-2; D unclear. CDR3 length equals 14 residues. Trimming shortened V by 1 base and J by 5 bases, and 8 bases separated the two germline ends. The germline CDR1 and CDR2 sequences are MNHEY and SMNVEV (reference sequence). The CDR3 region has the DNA TGTGCCAGCAGTTTATTGGCTGGAACCGGGGAGCTGTTTTTT. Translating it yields CASSLLAGTGELFF.

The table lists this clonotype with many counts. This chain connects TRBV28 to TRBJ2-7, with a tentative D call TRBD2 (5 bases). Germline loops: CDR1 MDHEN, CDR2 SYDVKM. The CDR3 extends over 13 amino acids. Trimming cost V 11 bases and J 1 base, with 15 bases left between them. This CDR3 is CAGRDTKSYEQYF. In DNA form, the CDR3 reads TGTGCCGGGAGAGACACCAAATCCTACGAGCAGTACTTC.

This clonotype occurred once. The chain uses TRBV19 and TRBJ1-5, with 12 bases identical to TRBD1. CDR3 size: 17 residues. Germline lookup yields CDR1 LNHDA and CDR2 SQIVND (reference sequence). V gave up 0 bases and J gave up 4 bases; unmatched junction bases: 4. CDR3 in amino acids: CASSIDLGQGANQPQHF. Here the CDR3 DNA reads TGTGCCAGTAGTATAGACCTGGGACAGGGGGCGAATCAGCCCCAGCATTTT.

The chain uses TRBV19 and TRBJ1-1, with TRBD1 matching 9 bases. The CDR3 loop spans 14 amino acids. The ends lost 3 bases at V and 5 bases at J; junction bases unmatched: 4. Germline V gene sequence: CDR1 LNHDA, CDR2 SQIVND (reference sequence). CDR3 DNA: TGTGCCAGTAGTATTCTGACAGGGGGGACTGAAGCTTTCTTT. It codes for CASSILTGGTEAFF.

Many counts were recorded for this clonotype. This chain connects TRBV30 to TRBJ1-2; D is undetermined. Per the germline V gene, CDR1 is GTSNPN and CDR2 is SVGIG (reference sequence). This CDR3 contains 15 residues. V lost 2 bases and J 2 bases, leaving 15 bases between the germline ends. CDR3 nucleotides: TGTGCCTGGAGTACCGGCGGGGTTAGAAACTATGGCTACACCTTC. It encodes CAWSTGGVRNYGYTF.

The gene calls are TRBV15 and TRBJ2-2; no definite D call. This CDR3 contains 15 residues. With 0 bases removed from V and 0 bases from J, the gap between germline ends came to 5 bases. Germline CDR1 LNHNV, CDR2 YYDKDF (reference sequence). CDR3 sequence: CATSRDLANTGELFF. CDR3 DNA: TGTGCCACCAGCAGAGATCTAGCGAACACCGGGGAGCTGTTTTTT.

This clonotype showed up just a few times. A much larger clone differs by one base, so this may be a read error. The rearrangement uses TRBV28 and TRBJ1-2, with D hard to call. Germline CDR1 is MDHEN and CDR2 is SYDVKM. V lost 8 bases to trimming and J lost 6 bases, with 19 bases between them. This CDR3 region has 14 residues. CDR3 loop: CASDQEAGDHGYTF. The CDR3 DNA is TGTGCCAGCGATCAAGAGGCTGGCGACCATGGCTACACCTTC.

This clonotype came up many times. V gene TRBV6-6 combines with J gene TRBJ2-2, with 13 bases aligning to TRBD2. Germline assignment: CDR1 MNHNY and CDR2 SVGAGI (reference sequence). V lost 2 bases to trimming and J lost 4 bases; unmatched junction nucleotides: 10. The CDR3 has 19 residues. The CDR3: CASSYRELAGGPGTGELFF. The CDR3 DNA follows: TGTGCCAGCAGTTACCGGGAACTAGCGGGAGGGCCGGGCACCGGGGAGCTGTTTTTT.

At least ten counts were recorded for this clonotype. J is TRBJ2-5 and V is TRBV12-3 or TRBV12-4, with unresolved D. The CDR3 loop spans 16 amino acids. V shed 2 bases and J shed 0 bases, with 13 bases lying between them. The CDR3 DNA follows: TGTGCCAGCAGTTTACTCCCGGTAGAGTACCAAGAGACCCAGTACTTC. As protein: CASSLLPVEYQETQYF.

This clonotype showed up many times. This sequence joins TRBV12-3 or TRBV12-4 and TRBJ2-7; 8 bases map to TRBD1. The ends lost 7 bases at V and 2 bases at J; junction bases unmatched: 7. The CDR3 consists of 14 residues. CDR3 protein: CASTKTGVAYEQYF. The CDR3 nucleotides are TGTGCCAGCACCAAGACAGGGGTGGCCTACGAGCAGTACTTC.